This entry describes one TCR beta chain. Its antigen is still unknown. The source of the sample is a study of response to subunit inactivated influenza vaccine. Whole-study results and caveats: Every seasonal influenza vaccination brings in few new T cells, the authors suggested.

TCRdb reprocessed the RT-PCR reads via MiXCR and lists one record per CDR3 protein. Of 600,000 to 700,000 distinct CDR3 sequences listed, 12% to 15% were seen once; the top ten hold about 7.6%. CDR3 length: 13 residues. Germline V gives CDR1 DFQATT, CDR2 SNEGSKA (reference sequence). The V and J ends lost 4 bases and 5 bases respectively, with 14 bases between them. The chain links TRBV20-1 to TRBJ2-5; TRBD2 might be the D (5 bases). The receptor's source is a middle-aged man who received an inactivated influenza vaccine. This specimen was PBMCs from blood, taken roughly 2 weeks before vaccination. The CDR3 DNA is TGCAGTGCTATCGCTACTAGTCGTGAGACCCAGTACTTC. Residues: CSAIATSRETQYF.